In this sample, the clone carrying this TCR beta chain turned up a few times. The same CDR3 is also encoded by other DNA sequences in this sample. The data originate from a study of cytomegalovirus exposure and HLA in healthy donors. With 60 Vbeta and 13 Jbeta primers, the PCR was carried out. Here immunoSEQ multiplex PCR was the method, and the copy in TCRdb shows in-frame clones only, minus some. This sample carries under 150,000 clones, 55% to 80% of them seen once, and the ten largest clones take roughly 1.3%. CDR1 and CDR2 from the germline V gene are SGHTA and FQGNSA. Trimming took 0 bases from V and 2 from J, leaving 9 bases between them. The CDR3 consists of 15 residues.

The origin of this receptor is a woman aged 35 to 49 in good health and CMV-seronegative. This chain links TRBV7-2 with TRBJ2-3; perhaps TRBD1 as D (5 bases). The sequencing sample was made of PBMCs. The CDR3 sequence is CASSLAAGFTDTQYF. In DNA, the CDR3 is TGTGCCAGCAGCTTAGCTGCAGGGTTCACAGATACGCAGTATTTT.